A single sample is the source of the 7 T cell receptor beta chains below, sequenced in a study of cytomegalovirus exposure and HLA in healthy donors. Primers: 60 Vbeta forward and 13 Jbeta reverse. Clones were sequenced by immunoSEQ multiplex PCR, and TCRdb holds only the in-frame ones, with some missing. The repertoire table contains around 150,000 clones. The specimen sequenced was PBMCs. All receptors derive from a woman aged 55-69 years in good health and CMV-seronegative.

The chain carries TRBV7-2 and TRBJ2-2, with 9 bases fitting TRBD1. Trimming cost V 6 bases and J 5 bases; bases outside gene matches: 7. Looked up from germline, CDR1 is SGHTA and CDR2 is FQGNSA. The CDR3 consists of 15 residues. CDR3 sequence: CASSPRDRVTGELFF. The CDR3 bases are TGTGCCAGCAGTCCCCGGGACAGGGTGACCGGGGAGCTGTTTTTT.

The J gene is TRBJ2-7, the V gene TRBV11-1; TRBD2 aligns across 9 bases. The trim removed 6 bases at V and 0 bases at J, leaving 3 bases unmatched. Germline V gene sequence: CDR1 SGHAT, CDR2 FQDESV (reference sequence). The CDR3 runs to 14 residues. For the CDR3, the DNA is TGTGCCAGCAGGACTAGCGGAGCCTCCTACGAGCAGTACTTC. It specifies CASRTSGASYEQYF.

This sequence joins TRBV7-3 and TRBJ2-1, with D tentatively TRBD2 (6 bases). The CDR3 runs to 17 residues. Trimming stripped 0 bases from V and 0 bases from J, with 12 bases between. Per the germline V gene, CDR1 is SGHTA and CDR2 is FQGTGA. The CDR3 DNA reads TGTGCCAGCAGCTTAACGAGCGGACTACTCTCCTACAATGAGCAGTTCTTC. It specifies CASSLTSGLLSYNEQFF.

The rearrangement uses TRBV2 and TRBJ2-2; D might be TRBD1 (6 bases). The V end lost 3 bases, the J end lost 1 base, and 15 bases lay between the germline ends. The CDR3 runs to 17 residues. Germline V CDR1 and CDR2: SNHLY, FYNNEI. The CDR3 sequence is CASSEGARGENTGELFF. The CDR3 DNA sequence: TGTGCCAGCAGTGAGGGGGCACGGGGTGAGAACACCGGGGAGCTGTTTTTT.

The chain links TRBV6-1 to TRBJ1-2, with 9 bases that match TRBD1. CDR3 length equals 14 residues. Trimming at V came to 6 bases and at J to 6 bases, leaving 8 bases not matched to a gene. Germline assignment: CDR1 MNHNS and CDR2 SASEGT. The CDR3 DNA reads as TGTGCCAGCAGAACGGGACAGGGCATACATGGCTACACCTTC. Protein: CASRTGQGIHGYTF.

The rearrangement joins TRBV18 to TRBJ1-3, with D unclear. The CDR3 extends over 16 amino acids. V shed 1 base and J shed 0 bases, with 10 bases lying between them. Germline CDR1 and CDR2: KGHSH and LQKENI. The CDR3 protein is CASSPRLLDSGNTIYF. CDR3 DNA sequence: TGTGCCAGCTCACCACGGCTTCTAGACTCTGGAAACACCATATATTTT.

The chain combines TRBV18 with TRBJ2-5; tentative D call: TRBD2 (7 bases). The V end lost 1 base, the J end lost 2 bases, and 11 bases lay between the germline ends. Germline CDR1 and CDR2: KGHSH and LQKENI. The CDR3 extends over 15 amino acids. The DNA for the CDR3 is TGTGCCAGCTCACCACATGGGGGGGCTCAAGAGACCCAGTACTTC. Residues: CASSPHGGAQETQYF.